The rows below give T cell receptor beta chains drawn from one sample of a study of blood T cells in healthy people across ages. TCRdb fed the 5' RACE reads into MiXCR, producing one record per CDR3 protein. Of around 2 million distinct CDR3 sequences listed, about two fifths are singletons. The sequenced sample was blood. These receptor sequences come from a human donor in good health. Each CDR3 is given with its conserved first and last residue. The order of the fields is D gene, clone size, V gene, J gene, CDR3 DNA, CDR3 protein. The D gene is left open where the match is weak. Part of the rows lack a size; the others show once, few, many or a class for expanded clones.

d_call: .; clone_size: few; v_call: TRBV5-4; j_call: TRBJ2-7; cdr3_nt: TGTGCCAGCAGCTTGGACCTCCCCGGCTCCTACGAGCAGTACTTC; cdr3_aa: CASSLDLPGSYEQYF
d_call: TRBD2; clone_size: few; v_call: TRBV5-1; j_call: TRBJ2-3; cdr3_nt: TGCGCCAGCAGCCCCGTAGCGGGGCCCACAGATACGCAGTATTTT; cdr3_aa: CASSPVAGPTDTQYF
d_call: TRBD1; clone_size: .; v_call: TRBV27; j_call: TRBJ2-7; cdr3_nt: TGTGCCAGCAGTTTGACAGGGCTCGACGAGCAGTACTTC; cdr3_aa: CASSLTGLDEQYF
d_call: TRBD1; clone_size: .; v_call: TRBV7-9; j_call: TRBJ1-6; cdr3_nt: TGTGCCAGCAGGGGGAACGTGGGACAGGGGGCTGGATCACCCCTCCACTTT; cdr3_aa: CASRGNVGQGAGSPLHF
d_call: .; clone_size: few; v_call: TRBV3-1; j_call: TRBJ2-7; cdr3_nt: TGTGCCAGCAGCCCCCTGGGGGTTGGGTTGGCCTACGAGCAGTACTTC; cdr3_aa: CASSPLGVGLAYEQYF
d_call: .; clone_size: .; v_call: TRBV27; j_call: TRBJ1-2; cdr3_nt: TGTGCCAGCAGTTTATCGATTGGGCTGGGAGGGTCACATGGCTACACCTTC; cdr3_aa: CASSLSIGLGGSHGYTF
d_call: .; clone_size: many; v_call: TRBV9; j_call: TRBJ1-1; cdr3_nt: TGTGCCAGCAGCGTAGGGGGGAGCACTGAAGCTTTCTTT; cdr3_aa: CASSVGGSTEAFF
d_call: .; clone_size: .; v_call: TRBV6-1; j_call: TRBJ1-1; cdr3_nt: TGTGCCAGCACTCGGGAGTTCTTGAACACTGAAGCTTTCTTT; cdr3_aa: CASTREFLNTEAFF
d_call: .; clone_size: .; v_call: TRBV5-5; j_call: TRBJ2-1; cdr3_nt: TGTGCCAGCAGCTCGGGGGTCCACAATGAGCAGTTCTTC; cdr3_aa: CASSSGVHNEQFF
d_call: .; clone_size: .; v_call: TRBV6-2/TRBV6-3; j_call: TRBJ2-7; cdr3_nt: TGTGCCAGCAGTTCGGACTGGAGTTCCTACGAGCAGTACTTC; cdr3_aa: CASSSDWSSYEQYF
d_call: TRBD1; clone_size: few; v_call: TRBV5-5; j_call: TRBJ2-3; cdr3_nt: TGTGCCAGCAGCATTTACAGGGGCGGCACAGATACGCAGTATTTT; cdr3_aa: CASSIYRGGTDTQYF
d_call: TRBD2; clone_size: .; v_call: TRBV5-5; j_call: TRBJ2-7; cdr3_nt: TGTGCCAGCAGCTTGCGGGCGGGAGCCAACTACGAGCAGTACTTC; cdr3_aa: CASSLRAGANYEQYF
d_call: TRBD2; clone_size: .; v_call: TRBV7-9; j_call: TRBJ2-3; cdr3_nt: TGTGCCAGCAGCCAAACGGGTAGCGGGGACCAAAGAGATACGCAGTATTTT; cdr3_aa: CASSQTGSGDQRDTQYF
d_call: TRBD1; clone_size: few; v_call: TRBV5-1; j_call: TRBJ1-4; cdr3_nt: TGCGCCAGCAGCTTGGGGGGACAGGGACCTGAAAAACTGTTTTTT; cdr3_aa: CASSLGGQGPEKLFF
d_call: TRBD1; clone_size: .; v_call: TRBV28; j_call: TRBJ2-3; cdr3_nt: TGTGCCAGTACCAGGGGGTCCGAAGATACGCAGTATTTT; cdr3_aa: CASTRGSEDTQYF
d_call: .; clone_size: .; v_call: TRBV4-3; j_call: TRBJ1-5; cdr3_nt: TGCACCAGCAGCCAAGAAAACAATCAGCCCCAGCATTTT; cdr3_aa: CTSSQENNQPQHF
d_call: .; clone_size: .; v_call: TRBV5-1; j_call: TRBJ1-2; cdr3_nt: TGCGCCAGCAGAGGCGGGCCTAACTATGACTACACCTTC; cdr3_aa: CASRGGPNYDYTF
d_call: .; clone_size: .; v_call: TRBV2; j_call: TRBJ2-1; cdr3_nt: TGTGCCAGTAGTGAAAGACGGGGCGGCTCCTACAATGAGCAGTTCTTC; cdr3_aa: CASSERRGGSYNEQFF
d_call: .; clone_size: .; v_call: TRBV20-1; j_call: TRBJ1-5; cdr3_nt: TGCAGTGCTAGAACATTGGGGGGGTATCAGCCCCAGCATTTT; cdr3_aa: CSARTLGGYQPQHF
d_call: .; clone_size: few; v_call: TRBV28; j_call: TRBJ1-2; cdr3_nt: TGTGCCAGCAGTTTGATCCTCCGATTCTATGGCTACACCTTC; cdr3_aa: CASSLILRFYGYTF
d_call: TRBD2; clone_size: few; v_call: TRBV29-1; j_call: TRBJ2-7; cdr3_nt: TGCAGCGGGGCGGGGGACTACGAGCAGTACTTC; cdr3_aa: CSGAGDYEQYF
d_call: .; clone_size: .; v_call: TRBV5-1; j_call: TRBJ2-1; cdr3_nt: TGCGCCAGCAGCTTTGTTGGGAGCGATGAGCAGTTCTTC; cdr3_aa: CASSFVGSDEQFF
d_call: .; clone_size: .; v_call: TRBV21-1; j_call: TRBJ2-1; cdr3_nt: TGTGCCAGCAGCCTCCGGGACTACTCTTACAATGAGCAGTTCTTC; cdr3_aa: CASSLRDYSYNEQFF
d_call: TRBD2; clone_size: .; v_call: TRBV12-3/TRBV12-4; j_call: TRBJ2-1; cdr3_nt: TGTGCCAGCAGCGGGGGGTTCAACCCTTGCAATGAGCAGTTCTTC; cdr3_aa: CASSGGFNPCNEQFF
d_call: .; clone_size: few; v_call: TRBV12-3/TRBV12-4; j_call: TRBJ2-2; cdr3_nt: TGTGCCAGCAGTTTGCGACTAGGGAACACCGGGGAGCTGTTTTTT; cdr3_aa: CASSLRLGNTGELFF
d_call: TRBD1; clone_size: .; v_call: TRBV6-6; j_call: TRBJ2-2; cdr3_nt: TGTGCCAGCACGGTCGCAGGGGGCGGCGGGGAGCTGTTTTTT; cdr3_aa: CASTVAGGGGELFF
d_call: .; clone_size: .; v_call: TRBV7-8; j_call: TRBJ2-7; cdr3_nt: TGTGCCAGCAGCCACAGGGCGCCCAACGAGCAGTACTTC; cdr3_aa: CASSHRAPNEQYF
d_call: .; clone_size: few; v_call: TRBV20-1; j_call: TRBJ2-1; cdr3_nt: TGCAGTGCACCCCTGGACCTACGTTCGTTCTTC; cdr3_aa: CSAPLDLRSFF
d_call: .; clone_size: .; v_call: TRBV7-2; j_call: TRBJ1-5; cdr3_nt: TGTGCCAGCAGCTTAGTACCCAACTATAATCAGCCCCAGCATTTT; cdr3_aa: CASSLVPNYNQPQHF
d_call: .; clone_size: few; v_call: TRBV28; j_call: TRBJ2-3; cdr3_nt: TGTGCCAGCAGTACCGTGGGGGCTGTAGATACGCAGTATTTT; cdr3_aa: CASSTVGAVDTQYF
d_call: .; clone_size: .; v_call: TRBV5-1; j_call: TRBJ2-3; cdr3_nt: TGCGCCAGCAGCTGGGACCAGACTACAGATACGCAGTATTTT; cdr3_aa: CASSWDQTTDTQYF
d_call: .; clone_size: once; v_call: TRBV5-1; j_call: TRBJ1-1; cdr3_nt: TGCGCCAGCAGCCCCGACACCCTGGGCACTGAAGCTTTCTTT; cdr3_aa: CASSPDTLGTEAFF
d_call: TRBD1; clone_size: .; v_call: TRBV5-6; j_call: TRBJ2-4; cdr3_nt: TGTGCCAGCAGTCGAACCGGGACAGGGTTAGACATTCAGTACTTC; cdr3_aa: CASSRTGTGLDIQYF
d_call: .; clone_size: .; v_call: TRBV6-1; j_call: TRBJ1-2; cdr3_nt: TGTGCCAGCAGTGAAGAGGGACAATTGAATGGCTACACCTTC; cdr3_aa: CASSEEGQLNGYTF
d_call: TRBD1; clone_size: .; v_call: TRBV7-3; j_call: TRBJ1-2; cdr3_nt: TGTGCCAGCAGCTTGGAACCCGGGACAGGGTCCTACACCTTC; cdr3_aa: CASSLEPGTGSYTF
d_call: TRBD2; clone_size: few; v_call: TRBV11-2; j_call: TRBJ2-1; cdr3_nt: TGTGCCAGCAGCTTAGGCTTCCGGGGGGGCCTAAATGAGCAGTTCTTC; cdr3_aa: CASSLGFRGGLNEQFF
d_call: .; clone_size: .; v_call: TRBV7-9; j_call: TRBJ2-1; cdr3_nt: TGTGCCAACAGCCCGTCAGGGCTTATGAGGTTCTTC; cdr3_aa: CANSPSGLMRFF
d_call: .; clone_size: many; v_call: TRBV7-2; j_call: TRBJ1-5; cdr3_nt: TGTGCCAGCAGCTTCTATGATCAGCCCCAGCATTTT; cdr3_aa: CASSFYDQPQHF
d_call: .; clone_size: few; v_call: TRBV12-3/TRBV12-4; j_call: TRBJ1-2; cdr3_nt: TGTGCCAGCAGTCCCTTTGAATACTATGGCTACACCTTC; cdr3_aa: CASSPFEYYGYTF
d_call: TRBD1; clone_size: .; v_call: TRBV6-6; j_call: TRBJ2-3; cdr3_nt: TGTGCCAGCAGTTACTCCCCTCCGGGACAGCGCACAGATACGCAGTATTTT; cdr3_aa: CASSYSPPGQRTDTQYF
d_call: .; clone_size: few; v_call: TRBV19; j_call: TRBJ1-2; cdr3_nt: TGTGCCAGTAGTGAGGGTGGCCAGGTCTATGGCTACACCTTC; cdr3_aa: CASSEGGQVYGYTF
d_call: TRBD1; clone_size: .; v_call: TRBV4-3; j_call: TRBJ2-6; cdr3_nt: TGCGCCAGCGGACAGGGGCCTTCGGGCGGGGCCAACGTCCTGACTTTC; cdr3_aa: CASGQGPSGGANVLTF
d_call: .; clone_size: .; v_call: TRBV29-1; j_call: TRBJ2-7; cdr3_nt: TGCAGCGTTGATCTAGGGTCTAGCTCCTACGAGCAGTACTTC; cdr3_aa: CSVDLGSSSYEQYF
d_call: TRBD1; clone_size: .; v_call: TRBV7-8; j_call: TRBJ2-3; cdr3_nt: TGTGCCACTCGGGACAGGGGCACAGATACGCAGTATTTT; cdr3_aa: CATRDRGTDTQYF
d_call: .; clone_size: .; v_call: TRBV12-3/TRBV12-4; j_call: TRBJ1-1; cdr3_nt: TGTGCCAGCAGTTTAGCGGAGGTCTACACTGAAGCTTTCTTT; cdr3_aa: CASSLAEVYTEAFF
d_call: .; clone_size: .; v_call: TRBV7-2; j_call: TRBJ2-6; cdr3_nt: TGTGCCAGCAGCTCATCCAGGGGGGGAACCTCTGGGGCCAACGTCCTGACTTTC; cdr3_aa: CASSSSRGGTSGANVLTF
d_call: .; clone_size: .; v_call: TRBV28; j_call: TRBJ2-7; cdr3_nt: TGTGCCAGCAGTACAGGGTTAGGTTCCGAGCAGTACTTC; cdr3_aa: CASSTGLGSEQYF
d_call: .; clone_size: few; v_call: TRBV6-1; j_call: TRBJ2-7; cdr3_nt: TGTGCCAGCAGTGCCACTAGCCTTCGGGACGAGCAGTACTTC; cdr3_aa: CASSATSLRDEQYF
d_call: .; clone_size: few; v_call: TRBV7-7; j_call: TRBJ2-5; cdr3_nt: TGTGCTAGCAGCTTAGCCGGGGGCGACCAAGAGACCCAGTACTTC; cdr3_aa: CASSLAGGDQETQYF
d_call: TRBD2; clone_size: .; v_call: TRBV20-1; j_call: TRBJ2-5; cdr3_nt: TGCAGTGCTAGGGGGCCAGGCGGGGGGGCTAGTGAGACCCAGTACTTC; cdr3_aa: CSARGPGGGASETQYF
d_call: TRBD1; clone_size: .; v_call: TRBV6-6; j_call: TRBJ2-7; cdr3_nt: TGTGCCAGCAGCTGGACAGGGCGCAACGAGCAGTACTTC; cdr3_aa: CASSWTGRNEQYF
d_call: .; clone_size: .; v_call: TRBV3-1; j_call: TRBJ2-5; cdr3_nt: TGTGCCAGCAGCCAAGATCTTAGCTTACGGCGGGGGCAGGAGACCCAGTACTTC; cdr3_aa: CASSQDLSLRRGQETQYF
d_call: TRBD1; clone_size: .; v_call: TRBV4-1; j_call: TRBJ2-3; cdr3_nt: TGCGCCAGCAGCCAGACAAGGACAGGGGACGGTTATTACACAGATACGCAGTATTTT; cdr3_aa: CASSQTRTGDGYYTDTQYF
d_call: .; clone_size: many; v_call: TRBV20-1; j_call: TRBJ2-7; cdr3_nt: TGCAGTGCTTACCTTGGTGCATCCTACGAGCAGTACTTC; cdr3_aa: CSAYLGASYEQYF
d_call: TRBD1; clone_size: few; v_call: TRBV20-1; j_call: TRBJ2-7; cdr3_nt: TGCAGTGCTAGAAGTGGGACAGGGGGCTCCTGGGAGCAGTACTTC; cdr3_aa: CSARSGTGGSWEQYF
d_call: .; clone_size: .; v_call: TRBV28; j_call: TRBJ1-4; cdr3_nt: TGTGCCAGCCCCCGGGGGCGGAATGAAAAACTGTTTTTT; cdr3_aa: CASPRGRNEKLFF
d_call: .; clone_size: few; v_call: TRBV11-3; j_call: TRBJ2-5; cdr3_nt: TGTGCCAGCAGCTTAGGAGGGACATCTCAAGAGACCCAGTACTTC; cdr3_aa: CASSLGGTSQETQYF
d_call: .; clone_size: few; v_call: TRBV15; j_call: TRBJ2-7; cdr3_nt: TGTGCCACCAGCATGGGTGGGGGGCTTAACTACGAGCAGTACTTC; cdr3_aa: CATSMGGGLNYEQYF
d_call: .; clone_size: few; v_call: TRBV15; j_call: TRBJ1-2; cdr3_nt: TGTGCCACCAGCAGAAGACACGGGATCTATGGCTACACCTTC; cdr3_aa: CATSRRHGIYGYTF
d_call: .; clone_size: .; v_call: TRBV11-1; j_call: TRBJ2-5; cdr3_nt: TGTGCCAGCGGGCAGCGAAGACTAAATCAAGAGACCCAGTACTTC; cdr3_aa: CASGQRRLNQETQYF